Each of the 4 T cell receptor beta chains below was sequenced from the same sample in a study of blood T cell repertoires in COVID-19. TCRdb's table, derived via immunoSEQ multiplex PCR, lists solely in-frame clones and lacks some. The sample shows a few hundred thousand clones, around 88% of them seen only once. The specimen sequenced was PBMCs or T cells enriched from blood (not recorded which). These receptors were obtained from a woman aged 30 to 39 who had recovered from COVID-19.

This clone was detected only a few times. The chain has TRBV2 and TRBJ1-5; no clear D gene. The germline V gene has CDR1 SNHLY and CDR2 FYNNEI. V lost 7 bases to trimming and J lost 9 bases, with 13 bases between them. The CDR3 runs to 12 residues. The CDR3 region is CASTPSVGPQHF. As DNA, the CDR3 is TGTGCCAGCACCCCATCGGTCGGGCCCCAGCATTTT.

The chain employs TRBV11-3 and TRBJ2-1, with 9 bases that match TRBD1. Trimming removed 4 bases from V and 7 bases from J; junction bases left unmatched: 8. Germline CDR1 is SGHNT and CDR2 is YENEEA. CDR3 length equals 15 residues. The CDR3 loop reads CASSSGTGISNEQFF. CDR3 nucleotides: TGTGCCAGCAGCTCCGGGACAGGGATTTCTAATGAGCAGTTCTTC.

This rearrangement joins TRBV18 to TRBJ1-2; 7 nucleotides agree with TRBD1. Germline assignment: CDR1 KGHSH and CDR2 LQKENI. J gave up 7 bases and V 7 bases, and 12 bases lay outside the gene matches. The CDR3 consists of 14 residues. The CDR3 DNA reads as TGTGCCAGCTTCCTCGGACAGGATAGAGGTGGCTACACCTTC. This encodes CASFLGQDRGGYTF.

This chain links TRBV27 with TRBJ2-1; 9 bases are a match to TRBD2. V shed 10 bases, J shed 2 bases, and the junction held 21 bases outside the gene matches. CDR1 and CDR2 from the germline V gene are MNHEY and SMNVEV (reference sequence). The CDR3 runs 19 residues. The CDR3: CATTPREAGGRVPYNEQFF. CDR3 nucleotides: TGTGCCACCACCCCTAGAGAAGCGGGAGGTCGTGTTCCCTACAATGAGCAGTTCTTC.